This TCR beta chain was recorded in a study of shared clonotypes between healthy human individuals. Broader study findings: Non-shared clonotypes were found to have lower generation probabilities than the clonotypes that were shared by all four of the sorted-subset donors. The sampled material consisted only of blood, and tissue repertoires are likely to differ.

Germline V gene lookup returns CDR1 DFQATT and CDR2 SNEGSKA (reference sequence). Between the trimmed V and J ends, which lost 3 bases and 3 bases, there was a span of 3 bases. This CDR3 is built from 11 residues. Of note for this clone: Its antigen is unidentified. The sample holds other DNA sequences that translate to the same CDR3.

Original handling: Junction-only sequences without quality scores came from ImmunoSEQ, so filtering differed. TCRdb keeps only in-frame clones here, not all; method: immunoSEQ multiplex PCR. The DNA gave D and trimming, while V, J and clone size come from that table. The repertoire holds over 2 million clones, with approximately 90% as singletons. Both subsets, CD45RA+ naive and CD45RA-negative memory, were split from the CD4+ cells. This sequence joins TRBV20-1 and TRBJ1-3; D is undetermined. The sequence was collected from a man aged 18 to 30 in good health. Some clones in this sample may be carry-over from other donors' samples. Sequencing input: naive CD4+ T cells from PBMCs. Subset specified: CD45RA+ positively selected. CDR3 in DNA: TGCAGTGCTAGGAGTGGAAACACCATATATTTT. Protein: CSARSGNTIYF.